The 25 T cell receptor beta chains presented below share a single source sample, sequenced in a study of radiotherapy plus CTLA-4 blockade in lung cancer. TCRdb's copy holds only in-frame clones and misses some; the assay was immunoSEQ multiplex PCR. The sample carries under 40,000 clones, 70% recorded once. The material sequenced was peripheral blood, taken from a patient treated with radiotherapy plus ipilimumab. Receptors originate from a human donor with non-small cell lung cancer who had stable disease on radiotherapy plus ipilimumab.

This clone came up once. The CDR3 loop is CASSLGASAYNEQFF. The CDR3 DNA follows: TGTGCCAGCAGCTTAGGAGCGTCGGCCTACAATGAGCAGTTCTTC. The rearrangement links TRBV13 to TRBJ2-1; D remains ambiguous. V lost 0 bases, J lost 2 bases, and 8 bases lay in between. Germline-derived CDR1 and CDR2 are PRHDT and FYEKMQ (reference sequence). This CDR3 spans 15 amino acids.

The chain carries TRBV28 and TRBJ2-2; D may match TRBD1 or TRBD2 (5 bases each). Per the germline V gene, CDR1 is MDHEN and CDR2 is SYDVKM. V was shortened by 6 bases and J by 0 bases, with 14 bases between the two germline ends. The CDR3 loop spans 16 amino acids. CDR3 nucleotide sequence: TGTGCCAGCAGCCAAACGGGGCGGGCGAACACCGGGGAGCTGTTTTTT. Translating gives CASSQTGRANTGELFF.

This chain joins TRBV7-2 and TRBJ1-2, with no clear D. V lost 4 bases to trimming and J lost 0 bases, with 12 bases between them. Per germline, CDR1 SGHTA and CDR2 FQGNSA. The CDR3 runs to 15 residues. The CDR3 sequence: CASSSIIGTNYGYTF. The CDR3, as DNA: TGTGCCAGCAGCTCGATAATCGGAACTAACTATGGCTACACCTTC.

The V gene is TRBV7-8, the J gene TRBJ2-1; D is unclear. Deletions cut 5 bases from V and 4 bases from J, with 12 bases between. This CDR3 has 14 amino acids. Germline V gives CDR1 SGHVS, CDR2 FQNEAQ. The CDR3 sequence is CASSRPRIYNEQFF. CDR3 in DNA: TGTGCCAGCAGCCGTCCTCGTATATACAATGAGCAGTTCTTC.

This rearrangement joins TRBV7-9 to TRBJ2-3, with 8 bases identical to TRBD2. In germline, CDR1 is SEHNR, CDR2 FQNEAQ (reference sequence). This CDR3 is built from 18 residues. V dropped 2 bases and J dropped 2; count of bases not matched to a gene: 12. CDR3 in amino acids: CASSLPPRLAGLTDTQYF. The DNA for the CDR3 is TGTGCCAGCAGCTTACCCCCTAGGCTAGCGGGCCTCACAGATACGCAGTATTTT.

This chain connects TRBV27 to TRBJ2-5, with D unclear. Between the trimmed V and J ends, which lost 0 bases and 1 base, there was a span of 6 bases. The germline CDR1 and CDR2 sequences are MNHEY and SMNVEV (reference sequence). This CDR3 is 14 amino acids long. Here the CDR3 reads CASSLSGSQETQYF. The CDR3 DNA reads TGTGCCAGCAGTTTATCGGGCAGCCAAGAGACCCAGTACTTC.

The V call is TRBV18, the J call TRBJ2-1, with D perhaps TRBD2 (6 bases). Germline V gene lookup returns CDR1 KGHSH and CDR2 LQKENI. V lost 3 bases, J lost 3 bases, and 15 bases lay in between. The CDR3 runs to 16 residues. CDR3 DNA sequence: TGTGCCAGCTCACCTGAAAGGTTCGGGAGCTACAATGAGCAGTTCTTC. Its translation is CASSPERFGSYNEQFF.

The chain employs TRBV5-5 and TRBJ2-7; D might be TRBD1 (6 bases). V lost 0 bases and J 2 bases, leaving 6 bases between the germline ends. CDR3 length: 13 amino acids. Germline assignment: CDR1 SGHKS and CDR2 YYEKEE (reference sequence). CDR3 region: CASSLGDTYEQYF. The CDR3 bases are TGTGCCAGCAGCTTGGGGGACACCTACGAGCAGTACTTC.

The rearrangement joins TRBV13 to TRBJ1-6, with 8 bases identical to TRBD1. The V gene's germline CDR1 is PRHDT and CDR2 FYEKMQ (reference sequence). This CDR3 has 16 amino acids. Unmatched junction bases numbered 7, after V lost 0 bases and J lost 9 bases. The DNA of the CDR3 is TGTGCCAGCAGCTTAGGTGGGGCCACAGGGGGTTCACCCCTCCACTTT. Its translation: CASSLGGATGGSPLHF.

V gene TRBV28 combines with J gene TRBJ1-6; D remains ambiguous. The CDR3 sequence is 14 residues long. Germline V gene sequence: CDR1 MDHEN, CDR2 SYDVKM. With 4 bases removed from V and 4 bases from J, the gap between germline ends came to 8 bases. The CDR3 nucleotides are TGTGCCAGCAGTTCCTACGGGTATAATTCACCCCTCCACTTT. Protein product: CASSSYGYNSPLHF.

The V gene is TRBV28, the J gene TRBJ2-3; D remains ambiguous. The CDR3 length is 14 residues. CDR1 is MDHEN, CDR2 SYDVKM, per germline. The V end lost 7 bases, the J end lost 2 bases, and 13 bases lay between the germline ends. The CDR3 sequence: CASTHLEYTDTQYF. The CDR3 DNA sequence: TGTGCCAGCACCCATCTTGAATACACAGATACGCAGTATTTT.

This clone was seen just once. J is TRBJ1-1 and V is TRBV6-4; D perhaps matches TRBD1 (6 bases). V lost 6 bases, J lost 2 bases, and 13 bases lay in between. CDR1 MRHNA and CDR2 SNTAGT come from the germline V gene. The CDR3 loop spans 14 amino acids. CDR3 in amino acids: CASRAGDANTEAFF. CDR3 coding DNA: TGTGCCAGCAGGGCAGGGGACGCAAACACTGAAGCTTTCTTT.

The chain is built from TRBV4-2 and TRBJ1-4, with D perhaps matching TRBD1 (5 bases). This CDR3 is built from 16 residues. Germline V CDR1 and CDR2: LGHNA, YNFKEQ. V lost 0 bases to trimming and J lost 4 bases, with 12 bases between them. The chain's CDR3 is CASSQDSAGNNEKLFF. Written as DNA, the CDR3 is TGTGCCAGCAGCCAAGATTCGGCAGGGAATAATGAAAAACTGTTTTTT.

This chain joins TRBV29-1 and TRBJ1-4, with D uncertain. Germline V CDR1 and CDR2: SQVTM, ANQGSEA. V lost 4 bases and J 0 bases, leaving 9 bases between the germline ends. The CDR3 length is 14 residues. The CDR3 loop reads CSVAEPATNEKLFF. The DNA for the CDR3 is TGCAGCGTTGCGGAACCTGCAACTAATGAAAAACTGTTTTTT.

This CDR3 reads CASSHRAGPISYEQYF. The CDR3 DNA follows: TGTGCCAGCAGCCACAGAGCAGGGCCCATCTCCTACGAGCAGTACTTC. The V gene is TRBV7-2, the J gene TRBJ2-7; D might be TRBD1 (5 bases). In germline, CDR1 is SGHTA, CDR2 FQGNSA. This CDR3 region has 16 residues. V lost 5 bases to trimming and J lost 0 bases, with 17 bases between them.

This chain uses TRBV11-3 with TRBJ2-7, with 10 bases fitting TRBD2. Trimming removed 8 bases from V and 3 bases from J; junction bases left unmatched: 10. This CDR3 comprises 15 residues. Germline assignment: CDR1 SGHNT and CDR2 YENEEA. In nucleotides, the CDR3 is TGTGCCAGCGCGCCGCGGCCTAGCGGGAGCTACGAGCAGTACTTC. Residues: CASAPRPSGSYEQYF.

This rearrangement joins TRBV4-2 to TRBJ2-3; 11 nucleotides match TRBD2. The CDR3 is 17 residues long. V lost 1 base and J lost 2; bases outside the gene matches: 5. Germline CDR1 reads LGHNA; CDR2 reads YNFKEQ. The CDR3 coding sequence is TGTGCCAGCAGCCAAGGAGGGACTAGCGGTAACACAGATACGCAGTATTTT. Translation gives CASSQGGTSGNTDTQYF.

V and J are TRBV5-6 and TRBJ1-2; a possible D gene is TRBD1 (5 bases). CDR1 SGHDT and CDR2 YYEEEE come from the germline V gene. CDR3 length equals 15 residues. Trimming stripped 2 bases from V and 4 bases from J, with 15 bases between. The CDR3 nucleotides are TGTGCCAGCAGCTTAACAGGAGAAAATCTCTATGGCTACACCTTC. Protein sequence: CASSLTGENLYGYTF.

The chain recombines TRBV9 with TRBJ1-1; 7 nucleotides line up with TRBD1. The germline CDR1 and CDR2 sequences are SGDLS and YYNGEE. V was pared by 5 bases and J by 1 base, with 5 bases of the junction left unmatched. The CDR3 extends over 14 amino acids. Written as DNA, the CDR3 is TGTGCCAGCAGAGCAGGGGGTACGAACACTGAAGCTTTCTTT. As protein: CASRAGGTNTEAFF.

The rearrangement uses TRBV7-6 and TRBJ2-7; tentatively, D is TRBD1 or TRBD2 (5 bases each). The CDR3 totals 14 residues. The V and J ends lost 4 bases and 6 bases respectively, with 16 bases between them. Per the germline V gene, CDR1 is SGHVS and CDR2 is FNYEAQ. CDR3 sequence: CASSSPWGKREQYF. The CDR3 DNA is TGTGCCAGCAGCTCCCCGTGGGGGAAGCGCGAGCAGTACTTC.

The rearrangement joins TRBV4-1 to TRBJ2-2; perhaps TRBD2 as D (6 bases). V lost 2 bases and J 4 bases, leaving 17 bases between the germline ends. The CDR3 runs 17 residues. Looked up from germline, CDR1 is MGHRA and CDR2 is YSYEKL. The chain's CDR3 is CASSQLRAGIRTGELFF. CDR3 sequence (DNA): TGCGCCAGCAGCCAATTACGTGCGGGGATACGCACCGGGGAGCTGTTTTTT.

The CDR3 protein is CASNELAGASTGELFF. CDR3 sequence (DNA): TGCGCCAGCAATGAACTAGCGGGAGCTTCCACCGGGGAGCTGTTTTTT. This chain connects TRBV10-2 to TRBJ2-2, with 11 nucleotides matching TRBD2. The CDR3 length is 16 residues. V gave up 7 bases and J gave up 4 bases; unmatched junction bases: 8. Germline CDR1 is WSHSY and CDR2 is SAAADI.

This chain links TRBV6-1 with TRBJ1-3; D unclear. The CDR3 extends over 14 amino acids. Trimming took 6 bases from V and 1 from J, leaving 10 bases between them. Germline-derived CDR1 and CDR2 are MNHNS and SASEGT. DNA of the CDR3: TGTGCCAGCAGCTTGACGGTTTCTGGAAACACCATATATTTT. Amino acids: CASSLTVSGNTIYF.

The chain recombines TRBV19 with TRBJ2-6; D is undetermined. V lost 4 bases, J lost 0 bases, and 7 bases lay in between. The germline gives CDR1 LNHDA, CDR2 SQIVND (reference sequence). The CDR3 length is 15 residues. CDR3 nucleotide sequence: TGTGCCAGTAGTAGGACCCTCTCTGGGGCCAACGTCCTGACTTTC. Its translation: CASSRTLSGANVLTF.

V gene TRBV6-6 combines with J gene TRBJ1-5; possible D gene TRBD1, 5 bases. This CDR3 has 14 amino acids. The V gene's germline CDR1 is MNHNY and CDR2 SVGAGI (reference sequence). Trimming shortened V by 2 bases and J by 6 bases, and 11 bases separated the two germline ends. This chain's CDR3 is CASSYSQGSQPQHF. DNA of the CDR3: TGTGCCAGCAGTTACAGTCAGGGTAGTCAGCCCCAGCATTTT.